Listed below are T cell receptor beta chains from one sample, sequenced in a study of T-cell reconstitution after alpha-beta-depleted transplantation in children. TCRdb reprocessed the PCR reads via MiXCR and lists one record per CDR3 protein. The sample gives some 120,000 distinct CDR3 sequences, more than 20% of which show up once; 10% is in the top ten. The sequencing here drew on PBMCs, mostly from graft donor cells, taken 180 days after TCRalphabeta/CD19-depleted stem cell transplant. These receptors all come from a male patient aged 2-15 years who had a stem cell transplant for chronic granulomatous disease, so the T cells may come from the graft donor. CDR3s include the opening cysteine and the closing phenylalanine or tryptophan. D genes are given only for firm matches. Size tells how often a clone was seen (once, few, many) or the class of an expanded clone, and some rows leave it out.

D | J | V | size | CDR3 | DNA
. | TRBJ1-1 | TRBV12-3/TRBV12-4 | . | CASSPHQMNTEAFF | TGTGCCAGCAGCCCTCATCAGATGAACACTGAAGCTTTCTTT
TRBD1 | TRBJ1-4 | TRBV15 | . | CATSREQGVNEKLFF | TGTGCCACCAGCAGAGAACAGGGGGTTAATGAAAAACTGTTTTTT
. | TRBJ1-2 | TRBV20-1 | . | CSARHRQAAGYTF | TGCAGTGCTAGACACAGGCAGGCGGCTGGCTACACCTTC
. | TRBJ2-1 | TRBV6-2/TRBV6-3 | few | CASSYEGASAYNEQFF | TGTGCCAGCAGTTACGAGGGTGCCAGTGCGTACAATGAGCAGTTCTTC
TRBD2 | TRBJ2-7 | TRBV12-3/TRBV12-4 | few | CASSQKTSGGPYEQYF | TGTGCCAGCAGCCAAAAGACTAGCGGAGGACCTTACGAGCAGTACTTC
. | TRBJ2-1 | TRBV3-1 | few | CASSQTPGHPFHEQFF | TGTGCCAGCAGCCAAACCCCGGGACACCCTTTTCATGAGCAGTTCTTC
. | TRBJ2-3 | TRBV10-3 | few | CAIHQQGDVTDTQYF | TGTGCCATCCATCAGCAGGGCGATGTCACAGATACGCAGTATTTT
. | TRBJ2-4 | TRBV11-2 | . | CASSSPQVSRGLAKNIQYF | TGTGCCAGCAGCTCTCCACAGGTCTCGAGGGGTCTAGCCAAAAACATTCAGTACTTC
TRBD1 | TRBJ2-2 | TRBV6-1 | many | CASRMDRGHTGELFF | TGTGCCAGCAGAATGGACAGGGGACACACCGGGGAGCTGTTTTTT
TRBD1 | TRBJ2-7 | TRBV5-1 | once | CASSLVGTASYEQYF | TGCGCCAGCAGCTTGGTAGGGACAGCCTCCTACGAGCAGTACTTC
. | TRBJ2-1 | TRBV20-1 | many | CSAIKSYSYNEQFF | TGCAGTGCTATAAAGAGTTACTCCTACAATGAGCAGTTCTTC
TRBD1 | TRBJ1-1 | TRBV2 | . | CASRRLGTGNTEAFF | TGTGCCAGCAGAAGGCTCGGGACAGGGAACACTGAAGCTTTCTTT
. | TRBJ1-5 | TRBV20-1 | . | CSARDSANNQPQHF | TGCAGTGCTAGAGATTCAGCTAACAATCAGCCCCAGCATTTT
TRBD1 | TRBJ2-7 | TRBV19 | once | CASSPKTGGRYEQYF | TGTGCCAGTAGTCCCAAGACAGGGGGCCGATACGAGCAGTACTTC
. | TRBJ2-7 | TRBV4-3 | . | CASSQDNTGGYEQYF | TGCGCCAGCAGCCAAGATAACACGGGCGGCTACGAGCAGTACTTC
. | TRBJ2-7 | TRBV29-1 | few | CSVAQRGRSYEQYF | TGCAGCGTTGCCCAAAGGGGAAGATCCTACGAGCAGTACTTC
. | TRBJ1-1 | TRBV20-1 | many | CSAQRDNTEAFF | TGCAGTGCCCAAAGGGATAACACTGAAGCTTTCTTT
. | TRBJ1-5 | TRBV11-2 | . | CASSFRHNQPQHF | TGTGCCAGCAGCTTTCGCCACAATCAGCCCCAGCATTTT
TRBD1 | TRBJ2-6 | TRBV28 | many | CASSSSGTGTSGANVLTF | TGTGCCAGCAGTTCCTCCGGGACAGGGACGTCTGGGGCCAACGTCCTGACTTTC
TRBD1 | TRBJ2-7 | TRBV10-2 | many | CASSDSSRTGTDEQYF | TGCGCCAGCAGTGATTCTAGCCGGACAGGGACTGATGAGCAGTACTTC
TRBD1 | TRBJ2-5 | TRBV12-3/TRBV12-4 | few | CASSFGQGETQYF | TGTGCCAGCAGTTTTGGACAGGGAGAGACCCAGTACTTC
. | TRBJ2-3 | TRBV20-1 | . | CSATRFRGLTDTQYF | TGCAGTGCTACAAGGTTTCGCGGTCTCACAGATACGCAGTATTTC
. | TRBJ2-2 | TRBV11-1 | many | CASSLGPVTGELFF | TGTGCCAGCAGCTTGGGACCCGTCACCGGGGAGCTGTTTTTT
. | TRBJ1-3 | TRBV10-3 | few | CAISGQDRHSGNTIYF | TGTGCCATCTCCGGTCAGGACAGACACTCTGGAAACACCATATATTTT
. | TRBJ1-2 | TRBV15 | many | CATSRDRVPYGYTF | TGTGCCACCAGCAGAGATCGCGTGCCCTATGGCTACACCTTC
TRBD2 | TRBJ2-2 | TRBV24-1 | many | CATQTSGRADTGELFF | TGTGCCACCCAGACCAGCGGGAGGGCCGACACCGGGGAGCTGTTTTTT
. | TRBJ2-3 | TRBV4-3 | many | CASSQEKQSSTDTQYF | TGCGCCAGCAGCCAAGAGAAGCAGTCTAGCACAGATACGCAGTATTTT
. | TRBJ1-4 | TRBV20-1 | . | CSARDGAGRGEKLFF | TGCAGTGCTAGAGATGGGGCAGGGCGCGGTGAAAAACTGTTTTTT
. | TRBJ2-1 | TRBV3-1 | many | CASSQRTDQQFF | TGTGCCAGCAGCCAGAGGACAGACCAGCAGTTCTTC
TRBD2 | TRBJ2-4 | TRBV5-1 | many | CASSLETSGRHRNIQYF | TGCGCCAGCAGCTTGGAGACTAGCGGGAGACATCGAAACATTCAGTACTTC
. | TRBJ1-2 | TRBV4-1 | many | CASSQASTVSVTF | TGCGCCAGCAGCCAAGCATCGACAGTCTCGGTCACCTTC
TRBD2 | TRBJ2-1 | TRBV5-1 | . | CASRSPGTSSNEQFF | TGCGCCAGCAGATCCCCCGGGACTAGTTCCAATGAGCAGTTCTTC